The clone carrying this T cell receptor beta chain was observed a single time. Its antigen is as yet unknown. The data derive from a study of cytomegalovirus exposure and HLA in healthy donors. Regarding the study as a whole: Per a later analysis, about 18,000 TCR beta sequences showed association with HLA alleles at 0.05 false discovery rate. Analyzed later, most CMV-associated TCR beta chains appeared HLA-restricted. Judged likely to be a sequencing artifact was a cluster of highly shared sequence variants. The authors reported that TCR beta sequences could predict HLA-A and HLA-B alleles. These predictions were accurate for most subjects in the first cohort.

The CDR3 contains 16 residues. Looked up from germline, CDR1 is MDHEN and CDR2 is SYDVKM. V dropped 6 bases and J dropped 3 bases, with 18 bases sitting between them. PCR involved 60 Vbeta and 13 Jbeta primers. The method was immunoSEQ multiplex PCR; TCRdb's version includes in-frame clones alone and lacks a portion of them. Here the sample spans about 110,000 clones, roughly two thirds being singletons. This clonotype originated in a man in his thirties or forties in good health and CMV-seronegative. The V and J genes are TRBV28 and TRBJ2-1; tentatively, D is TRBD2 (7 bases). The sample comprised PBMCs. The CDR3 reads CASSPGGLADYNEQFF. CDR3 in DNA: TGTGCCAGCAGCCCTGGGGGCCTAGCGGACTACAATGAGCAGTTCTTC.